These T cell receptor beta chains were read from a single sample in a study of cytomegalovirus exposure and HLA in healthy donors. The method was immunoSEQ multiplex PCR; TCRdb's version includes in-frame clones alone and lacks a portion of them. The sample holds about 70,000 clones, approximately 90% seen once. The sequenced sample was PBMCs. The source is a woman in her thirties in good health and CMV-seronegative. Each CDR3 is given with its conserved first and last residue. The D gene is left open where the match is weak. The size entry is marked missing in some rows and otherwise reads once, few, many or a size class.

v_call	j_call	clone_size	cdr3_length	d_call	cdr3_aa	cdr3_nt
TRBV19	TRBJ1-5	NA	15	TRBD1	CASTPTGVGNQPQHF	TGTGCCAGTACCCCGACAGGGGTGGGCAATCAGCCCCAGCATTTT
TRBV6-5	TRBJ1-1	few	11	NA	CASKAGTEAFF	TGTGCCAGCAAAGCTGGCACTGAAGCTTTCTTT
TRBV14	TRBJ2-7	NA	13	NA	CASSLMGMYEQYF	TGTGCCAGCAGTCTTATGGGCATGTACGAGCAGTACTTC
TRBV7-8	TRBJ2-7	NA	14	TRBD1	CASGTGTGVNEQYF	TGTGCCAGCGGTACCGGGACAGGGGTAAACGAGCAGTACTTC
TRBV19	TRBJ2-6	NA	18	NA	CASSIDREDSFGANVLTF	TGTGCCAGTAGTATAGATCGAGAGGACTCTTTCGGGGCCAACGTCCTGACTTTC
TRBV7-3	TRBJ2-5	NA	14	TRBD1	CASSQGQGNGTQYF	TGTGCCAGCAGCCAGGGACAGGGGAACGGGACCCAGTACTTC
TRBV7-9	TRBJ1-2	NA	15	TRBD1	CASSLGVGTGSGYTF	TGTGCCAGCAGCTTAGGCGTAGGGACAGGGAGTGGCTACACCTTC
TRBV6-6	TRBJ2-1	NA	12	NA	CASSYGPGEEFF	TGTGCCAGCAGTTACGGTCCGGGAGAGGAGTTCTTC
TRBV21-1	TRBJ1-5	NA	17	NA	CASTTRRPQGSNQPQHF	TGTGCCAGCACCACCCGGCGACCTCAGGGTAGCAATCAGCCCCAGCATTTT
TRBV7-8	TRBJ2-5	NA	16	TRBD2	CASSSRLAGTQETQYF	TGTGCCAGCAGCTCGAGACTAGCGGGGACCCAAGAGACCCAGTACTTC
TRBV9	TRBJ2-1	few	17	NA	CASSVGGSVGQYNEQFF	TGTGCCAGCAGCGTAGGAGGTAGCGTCGGGCAATACAATGAGCAGTTCTTC
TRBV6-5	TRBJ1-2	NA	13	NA	CASSYSTGTGYTF	TGTGCCAGCAGTTACTCTACAGGGACCGGCTACACCTTC
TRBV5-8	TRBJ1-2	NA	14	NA	CASSRMGPNYGYTF	TGTGCCAGCAGCCGAATGGGCCCTAACTATGGCTACACCTTC
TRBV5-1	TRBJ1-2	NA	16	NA	CASSLGVTGLIRGYTF	TGCGCCAGCAGCTTGGGGGTGACAGGCCTTATTCGAGGCTACACCTTC
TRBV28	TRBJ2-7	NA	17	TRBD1	CASSLALTTGVSYEQYF	TGTGCCAGCAGTTTGGCTCTAACGACAGGGGTATCCTACGAGCAGTACTTC
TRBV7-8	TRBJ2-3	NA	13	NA	CASSWAGGDTQYF	TGTGCCAGCAGCTGGGCAGGAGGAGATACGCAGTATTTT
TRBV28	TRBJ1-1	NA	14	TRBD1	CASNGQAVNTEAFF	TGTGCCAGTAACGGACAGGCCGTGAACACTGAAGCTTTCTTT
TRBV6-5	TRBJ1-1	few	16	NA	CASSYSNIGANTEAFF	TGTGCCAGCAGTTACTCGAATATTGGGGCCAACACTGAAGCTTTCTTT
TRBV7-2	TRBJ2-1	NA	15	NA	CASSRSEVAYNEQFF	TGTGCCAGCAGCCGCTCCGAGGTAGCCTACAATGAGCAGTTCTTC
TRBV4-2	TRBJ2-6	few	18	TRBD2	CASSQEGLARTGANVLTF	TGTGCCAGCAGCCAAGAAGGACTAGCGAGGACTGGGGCCAACGTCCTGACTTTC
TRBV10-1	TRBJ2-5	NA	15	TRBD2	CASSESGLAEPQQYF	TGCGCCAGCAGTGAATCCGGGCTAGCGGAACCGCAGCAGTACTTC
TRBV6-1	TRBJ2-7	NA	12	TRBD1	CASSTGAYEQYF	TGTGCCAGCAGCACAGGGGCCTACGAGCAGTACTTC
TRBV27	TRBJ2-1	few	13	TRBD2	CASSPTGLPQQFF	TGTGCCAGCAGTCCAACGGGACTACCCCAGCAGTTCTTC
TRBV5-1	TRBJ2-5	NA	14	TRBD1	CASSTGQGAETQYF	TGCGCCAGCAGCACCGGACAGGGAGCCGAGACCCAGTACTTC
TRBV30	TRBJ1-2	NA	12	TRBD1	CAWSGQGGGYTF	TGTGCCTGGAGTGGACAGGGGGGTGGCTACACCTTC
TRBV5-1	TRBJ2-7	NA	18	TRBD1	CASTPYPTGTGISYEQYF	TGCGCCAGTACCCCATATCCTACCGGGACAGGGATTTCCTACGAGCAGTACTTC
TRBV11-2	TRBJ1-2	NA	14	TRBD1	CASSFGQGYYGYTF	TGTGCCAGCAGCTTCGGACAGGGATACTATGGCTACACCTTC
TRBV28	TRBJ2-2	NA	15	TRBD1	CASSYDRGWAGELFF	TGTGCCAGCAGTTACGACAGGGGGTGGGCCGGGGAGCTGTTTTTT
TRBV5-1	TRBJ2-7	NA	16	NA	CASSLAVAEGPGEQYF	TGCGCCAGCAGCTTGGCGGTAGCGGAGGGGCCCGGCGAGCAGTACTTC
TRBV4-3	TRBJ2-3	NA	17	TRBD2	CASSQDLAGGPSDTQYF	TGCGCCAGCAGCCAAGATTTAGCGGGAGGGCCCTCAGATACGCAGTATTTT
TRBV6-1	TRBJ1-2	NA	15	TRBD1	CASSELDRGFYGYTF	TGTGCCAGCAGTGAATTGGACAGGGGGTTCTATGGCTACACCTTC
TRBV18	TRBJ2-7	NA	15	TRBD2	CASSPLGLAAYEQYF	TGTGCCAGCTCACCCTTGGGACTAGCGGCCTACGAGCAGTACTTC
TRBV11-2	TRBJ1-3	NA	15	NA	CASSPQVNSGNTIYF	TGTGCCAGCAGCCCCCAGGTTAACTCTGGAAACACCATATATTTT
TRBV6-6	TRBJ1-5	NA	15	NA	CASRDTGGRWQPQHF	TGTGCCAGCAGAGACACGGGGGGGCGTTGGCAGCCCCAGCATTTT
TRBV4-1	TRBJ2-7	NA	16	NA	CASSQDPGLAPYEQYF	TGCGCCAGCAGCCAAGATCCGGGACTGGCGCCCTACGAGCAGTACTTC
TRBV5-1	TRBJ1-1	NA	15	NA	CASSGGQSQQTEAFF	TGCGCCAGCAGCGGTGGACAGTCACAACAGACTGAAGCTTTCTTT
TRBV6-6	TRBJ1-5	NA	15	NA	CASSPQGQGNQPQHF	TGTGCCAGCAGCCCCCAGGGGCAAGGCAATCAGCCCCAGCATTTT
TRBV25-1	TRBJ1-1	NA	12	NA	CASSGRVPEAFF	TGTGCCAGCAGTGGCAGGGTACCTGAAGCTTTCTTT
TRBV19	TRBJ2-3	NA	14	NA	CASSEASGTDTQYF	TGTGCCAGTAGTGAGGCTAGCGGCACAGATACGCAGTATTTT
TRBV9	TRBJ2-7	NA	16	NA	CASSPNFKGEDYEQYF	TGTGCCAGCAGCCCCAACTTCAAAGGGGAAGACTACGAGCAGTACTTC
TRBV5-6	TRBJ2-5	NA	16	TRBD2	CASTLTLAGDVETQYF	TGTGCCAGCACTCTCACACTAGCGGGAGATGTGGAGACCCAGTACTTC
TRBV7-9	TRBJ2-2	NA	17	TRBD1	CASSLGGTGARTGELFF	TGTGCCAGCAGCTTAGGCGGGACAGGGGCCCGCACCGGGGAGCTGTTTTTT
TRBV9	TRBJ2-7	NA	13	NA	CASSVSGAYEQYF	TGTGCCAGCAGCGTTAGTGGTGCCTACGAGCAGTACTTC
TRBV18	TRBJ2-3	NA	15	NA	CASSPSLTGTDTQYF	TGTGCCAGCTCACCAAGCCTCACAGGCACAGATACGCAGTATTTT
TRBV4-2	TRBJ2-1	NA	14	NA	CASSPEILVNEQFF	TGTGCCAGCAGCCCAGAAATCCTAGTGAATGAGCAGTTCTTC
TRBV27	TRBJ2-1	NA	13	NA	CASSRNSYNEQFF	TGTGCCAGCAGTAGGAACAGCTACAATGAGCAGTTCTTC
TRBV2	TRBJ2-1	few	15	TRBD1	CASSTIGQGAAEQFF	TGTGCCAGCAGTACAATTGGACAGGGGGCGGCTGAGCAGTTCTTC
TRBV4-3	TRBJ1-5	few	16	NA	CASSQDRTAEGGPQHF	TGCGCCAGCAGCCAAGATCGGACGGCCGAGGGCGGGCCCCAGCATTTT
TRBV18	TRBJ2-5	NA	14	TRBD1	CASSPRQGWETQYF	TGTGCCAGCTCACCGAGACAGGGCTGGGAGACCCAGTACTTC
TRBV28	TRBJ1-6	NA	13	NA	CASIPDRGSPLHF	TGTGCCAGCATCCCGGACAGAGGTTCACCCCTCCACTTT
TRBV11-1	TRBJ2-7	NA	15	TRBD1	CASSLRTGGSYEQYF	TGTGCCAGCAGCCTGAGGACAGGTGGGTCCTACGAGCAGTACTTC
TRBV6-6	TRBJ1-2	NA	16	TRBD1	CASSPSGTEGSWGYTF	TGTGCCAGCAGCCCTTCCGGGACAGAGGGTTCGTGGGGCTACACCTTC
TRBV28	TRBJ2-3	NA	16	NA	CASSFPITGFTDTQYF	TGTGCCAGCAGTTTCCCAATCACGGGGTTCACAGATACGCAGTATTTT